These 8 T cell receptor beta chains share one sample of origin, sequenced in a study of blood T cell repertoires in COVID-19. The method was immunoSEQ multiplex PCR; TCRdb's version includes in-frame clones alone and lacks a portion of them. The table shows around 220,000 clones, with roughly 80% occurring only once. Sequencing was performed on peripheral blood. The receptors were sampled from a woman of 80 years or more with active or convalescent COVID-19.

This clone showed up many times. This chain connects TRBV27 to TRBJ2-7; D gene ambiguous. Trimming took off 0 bases at V and 0 bases at J, with 12 bases between the two ends. The CDR3 consists of 16 residues. Germline CDR1 MNHEY, CDR2 SMNVEV (reference sequence). The CDR3 DNA sequence: TGTGCCAGCAGTTTATCGGTGCAGTTAAGCTCCTACGAGCAGTACTTC. Its translation: CASSLSVQLSSYEQYF.

The V gene is TRBV28, the J gene TRBJ1-4, with 7 bases that match TRBD1. CDR1 and CDR2 (germline): MDHEN, SYDVKM. CDR3 size: 15 residues. Trimming cost V 6 bases and J 5 bases; bases outside gene matches: 9. The CDR3 DNA is TGTGCCAGCAGCCATTTCGGACAGGAGAATGAAAAACTGTTTTTT. Amino acid sequence: CASSHFGQENEKLFF.

The chain uses TRBV21-1 and TRBJ1-1; the D call of TRBD1 is as the table states it, not checked on the DNA. TRBV21-1 is a documented pseudogene. This CDR3 has 17 residues. DNA of the CDR3: TGTGCCAGCAGCAAAGTTGGTCGGACAGGGATGAACACTGAAGCTTTCTTT. Protein: CASSKVGRTGMNTEAFF.

The chain recombines TRBV7-9 with TRBJ2-5; 8 positions match TRBD2. Germline assignment: CDR1 SEHNR and CDR2 FQNEAQ (reference sequence). V lost 5 bases to trimming and J lost 9 bases; unmatched junction nucleotides: 8. This CDR3 contains 13 residues. The CDR3 DNA sequence: TGTGCCAGCAGCCTCGGGGGGGCGAGCTCCCAGTACTTC. It yields the protein CASSLGGASSQYF.

The chain has TRBV28 and TRBJ2-6, with D uncertain. Germline V gene sequence: CDR1 MDHEN, CDR2 SYDVKM. The CDR3 runs 18 residues. V was shortened by 6 bases and J by 1 base, with 19 bases between the two germline ends. The CDR3 nucleotides read TGTGCCAGCAGCAGCGCGCGCTTGACTGTGTCTGGGGCCAACGTCCTGACTTTC. Encoded protein: CASSSARLTVSGANVLTF.

The CDR3 DNA reads as TGTGCCAGTAGTATAGATCCAAAAGTCGCTACCGATGAGCAGTTCTTC. It yields the protein CASSIDPKVATDEQFF. The chain combines TRBV19 with TRBJ2-1; no clear D gene. The V end lost 0 bases, the J end lost 8 bases, and 17 bases lay between the germline ends. Germline V gene sequence: CDR1 LNHDA, CDR2 SQIVND (reference sequence). The CDR3 loop spans 16 amino acids.

The chain recombines TRBV20-1 with TRBJ2-1; 9 positions agree with TRBD2. The germline gives CDR1 DFQATT, CDR2 SNEGSKA (reference sequence). After removal of 3 bases from V and 5 bases from J, the junction contained 11 bases not matched to a gene. The CDR3 consists of 16 residues. As DNA, the CDR3 is TGCAGTGCTAGTCGGACTAGCGCAAGACTAAACAATGAGCAGTTCTTC. Translation gives CSASRTSARLNNEQFF.

This clone was found a few times. The chain links TRBV5-6 to TRBJ2-1; 10 nucleotides agree with TRBD2. This CDR3 has 15 amino acids. Trimming cost V 1 base and J 5 bases; bases outside gene matches: 3. Germline V gene data show CDR1 as SGHDT and CDR2 as YYEEEE. The chain's CDR3 is CASSLQAGGNNEQFF. The CDR3, as DNA: TGTGCCAGCAGCTTGCAAGCGGGGGGGAACAATGAGCAGTTCTTC.